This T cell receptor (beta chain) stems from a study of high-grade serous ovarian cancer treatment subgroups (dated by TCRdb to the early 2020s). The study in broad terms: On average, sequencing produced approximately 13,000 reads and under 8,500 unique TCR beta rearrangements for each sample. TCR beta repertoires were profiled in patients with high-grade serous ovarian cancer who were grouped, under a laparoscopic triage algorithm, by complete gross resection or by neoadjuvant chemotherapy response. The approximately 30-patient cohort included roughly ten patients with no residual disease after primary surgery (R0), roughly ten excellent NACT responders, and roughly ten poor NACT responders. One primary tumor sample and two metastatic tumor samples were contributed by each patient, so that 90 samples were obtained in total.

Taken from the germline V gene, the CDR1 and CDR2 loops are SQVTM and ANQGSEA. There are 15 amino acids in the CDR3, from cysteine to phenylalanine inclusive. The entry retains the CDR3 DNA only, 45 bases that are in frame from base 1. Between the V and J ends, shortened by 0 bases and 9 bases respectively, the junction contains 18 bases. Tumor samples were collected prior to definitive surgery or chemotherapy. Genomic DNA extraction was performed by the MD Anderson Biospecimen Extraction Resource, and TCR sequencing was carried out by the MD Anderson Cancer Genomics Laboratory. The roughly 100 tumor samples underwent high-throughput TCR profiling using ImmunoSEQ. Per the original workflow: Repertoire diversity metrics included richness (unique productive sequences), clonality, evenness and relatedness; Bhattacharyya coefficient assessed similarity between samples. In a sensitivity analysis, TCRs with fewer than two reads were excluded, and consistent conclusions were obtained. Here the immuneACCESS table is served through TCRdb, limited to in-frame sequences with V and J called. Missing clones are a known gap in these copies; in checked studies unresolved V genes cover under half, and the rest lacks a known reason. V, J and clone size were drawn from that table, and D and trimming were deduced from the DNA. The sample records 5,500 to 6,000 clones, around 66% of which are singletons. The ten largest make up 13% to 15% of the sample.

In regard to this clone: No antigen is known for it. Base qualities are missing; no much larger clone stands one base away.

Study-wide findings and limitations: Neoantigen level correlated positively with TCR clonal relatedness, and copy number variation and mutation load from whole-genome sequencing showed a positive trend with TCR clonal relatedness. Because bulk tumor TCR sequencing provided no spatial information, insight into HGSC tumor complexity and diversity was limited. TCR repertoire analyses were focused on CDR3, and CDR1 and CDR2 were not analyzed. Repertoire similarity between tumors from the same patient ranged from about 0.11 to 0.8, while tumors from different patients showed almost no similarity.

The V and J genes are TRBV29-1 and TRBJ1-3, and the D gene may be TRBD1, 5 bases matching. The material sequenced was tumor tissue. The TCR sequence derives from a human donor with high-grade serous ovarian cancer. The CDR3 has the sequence CSVEDLGRLDGTIYF. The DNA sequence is TGCAGCGTTGAAGATCTGGGACGACTGGATGGCACCATATATTTT.